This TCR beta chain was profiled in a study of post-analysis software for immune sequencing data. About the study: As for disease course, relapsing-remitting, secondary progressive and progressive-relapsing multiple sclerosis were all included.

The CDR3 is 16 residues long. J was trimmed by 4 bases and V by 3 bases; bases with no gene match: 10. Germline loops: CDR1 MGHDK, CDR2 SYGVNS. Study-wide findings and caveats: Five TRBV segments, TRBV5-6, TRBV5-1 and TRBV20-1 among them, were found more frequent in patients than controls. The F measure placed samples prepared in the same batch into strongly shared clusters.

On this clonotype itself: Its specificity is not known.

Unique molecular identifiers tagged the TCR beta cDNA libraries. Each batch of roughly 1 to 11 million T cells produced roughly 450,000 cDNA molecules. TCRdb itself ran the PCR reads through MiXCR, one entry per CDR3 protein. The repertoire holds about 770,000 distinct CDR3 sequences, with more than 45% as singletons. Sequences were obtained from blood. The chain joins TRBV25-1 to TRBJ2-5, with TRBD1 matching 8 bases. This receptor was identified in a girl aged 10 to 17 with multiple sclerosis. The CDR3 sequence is CASSEGDRTGGETQYF. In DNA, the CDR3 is TGTGCCAGCAGTGAGGGGGACAGGACAGGAGGAGAGACCCAGTACTTC.